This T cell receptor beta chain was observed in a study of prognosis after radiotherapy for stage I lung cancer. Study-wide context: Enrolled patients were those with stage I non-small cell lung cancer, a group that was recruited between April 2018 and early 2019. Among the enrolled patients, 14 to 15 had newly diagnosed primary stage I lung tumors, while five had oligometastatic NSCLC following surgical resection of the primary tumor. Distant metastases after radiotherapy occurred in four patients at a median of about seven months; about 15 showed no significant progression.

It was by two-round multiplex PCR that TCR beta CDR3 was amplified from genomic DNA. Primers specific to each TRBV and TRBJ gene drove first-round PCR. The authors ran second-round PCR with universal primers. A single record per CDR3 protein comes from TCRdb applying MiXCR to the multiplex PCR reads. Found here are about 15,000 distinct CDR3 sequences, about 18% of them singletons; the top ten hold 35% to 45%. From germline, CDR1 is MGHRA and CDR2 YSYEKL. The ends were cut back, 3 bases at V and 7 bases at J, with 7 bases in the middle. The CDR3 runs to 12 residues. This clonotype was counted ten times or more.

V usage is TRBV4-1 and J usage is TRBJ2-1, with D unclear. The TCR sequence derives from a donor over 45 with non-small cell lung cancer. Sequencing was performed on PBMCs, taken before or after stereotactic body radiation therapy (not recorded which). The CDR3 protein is CASSQVGNEQFF. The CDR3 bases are TGCGCCAGCAGCCAGGTAGGGAATGAGCAGTTCTTC.